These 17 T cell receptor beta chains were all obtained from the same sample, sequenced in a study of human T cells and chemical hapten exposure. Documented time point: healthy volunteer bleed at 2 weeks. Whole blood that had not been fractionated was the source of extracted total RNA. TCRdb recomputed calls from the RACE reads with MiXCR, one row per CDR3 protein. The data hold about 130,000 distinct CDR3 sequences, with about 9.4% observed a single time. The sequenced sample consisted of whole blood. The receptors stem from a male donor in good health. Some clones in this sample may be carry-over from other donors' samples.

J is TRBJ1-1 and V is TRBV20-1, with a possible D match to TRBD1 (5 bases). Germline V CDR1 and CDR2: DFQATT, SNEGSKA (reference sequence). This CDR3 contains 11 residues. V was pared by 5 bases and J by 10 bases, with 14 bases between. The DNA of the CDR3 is TGCAGTGCTTGGGACTCTCAGGTAGCTTTCTTT. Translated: CSAWDSQVAFF.

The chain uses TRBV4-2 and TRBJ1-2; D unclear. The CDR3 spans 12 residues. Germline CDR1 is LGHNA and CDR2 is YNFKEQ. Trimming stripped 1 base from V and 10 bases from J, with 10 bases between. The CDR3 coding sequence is TGTGCCAGCAGCCAAGCGGGCGCCGACTACACCTTC. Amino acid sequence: CASSQAGADYTF.

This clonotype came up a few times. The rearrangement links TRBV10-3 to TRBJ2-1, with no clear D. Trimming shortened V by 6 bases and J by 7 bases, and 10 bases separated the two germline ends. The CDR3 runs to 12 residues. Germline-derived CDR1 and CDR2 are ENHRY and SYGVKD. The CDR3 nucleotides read TGTGCCATCAGCGACGGGTTGAATGAGCAGTTCTTC. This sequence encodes CAISDGLNEQFF.

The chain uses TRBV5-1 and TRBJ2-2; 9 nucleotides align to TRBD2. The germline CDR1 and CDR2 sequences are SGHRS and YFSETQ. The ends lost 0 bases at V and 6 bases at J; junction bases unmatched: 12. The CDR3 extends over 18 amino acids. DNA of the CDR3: TGCGCCAGCAGCTTGGACCCGCTAACTAGCGGGCCTCCCGGGGAGCTGTTTTTT. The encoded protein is CASSLDPLTSGPPGELFF.

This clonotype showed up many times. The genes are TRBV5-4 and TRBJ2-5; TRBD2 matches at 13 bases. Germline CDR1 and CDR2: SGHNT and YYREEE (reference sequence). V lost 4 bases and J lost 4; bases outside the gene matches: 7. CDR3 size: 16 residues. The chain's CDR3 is CASSVAGTSGVETQYF. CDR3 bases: TGTGCCAGCAGCGTCGCCGGGACTAGCGGGGTAGAGACCCAGTACTTC.

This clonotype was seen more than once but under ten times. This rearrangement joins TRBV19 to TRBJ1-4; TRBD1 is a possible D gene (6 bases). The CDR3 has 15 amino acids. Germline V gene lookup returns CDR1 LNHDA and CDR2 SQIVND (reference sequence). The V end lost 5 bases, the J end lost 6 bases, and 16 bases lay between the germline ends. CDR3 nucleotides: TGTGCCAGTAGTTTACAGGGTCAAGGCGATGAAAAACTGTTTTTT. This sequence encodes CASSLQGQGDEKLFF.

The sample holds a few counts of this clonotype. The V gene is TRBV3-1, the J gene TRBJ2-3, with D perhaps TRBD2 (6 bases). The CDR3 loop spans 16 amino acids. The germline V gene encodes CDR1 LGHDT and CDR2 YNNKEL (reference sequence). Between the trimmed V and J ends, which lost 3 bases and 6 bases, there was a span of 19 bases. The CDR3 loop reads CASSQRNGSREDTQYF. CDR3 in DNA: TGTGCCAGCAGCCAGAGAAACGGGAGCAGAGAGGATACGCAGTATTTT.

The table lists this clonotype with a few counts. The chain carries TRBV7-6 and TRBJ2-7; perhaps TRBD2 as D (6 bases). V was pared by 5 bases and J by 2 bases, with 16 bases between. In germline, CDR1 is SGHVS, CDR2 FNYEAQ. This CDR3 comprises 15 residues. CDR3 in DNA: TGTGCCAGCAGCCAGAGCGGGTCCCCAACCTACGAGCAGTACTTC. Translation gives CASSQSGSPTYEQYF.

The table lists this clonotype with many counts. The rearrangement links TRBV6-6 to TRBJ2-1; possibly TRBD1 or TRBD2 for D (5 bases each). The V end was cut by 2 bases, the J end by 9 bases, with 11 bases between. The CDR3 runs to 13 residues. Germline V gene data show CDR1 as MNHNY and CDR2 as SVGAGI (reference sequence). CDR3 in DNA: TGTGCCAGCAGTTACAAGGGACGGGGTGAGCAGTTCTTC. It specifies CASSYKGRGEQFF.

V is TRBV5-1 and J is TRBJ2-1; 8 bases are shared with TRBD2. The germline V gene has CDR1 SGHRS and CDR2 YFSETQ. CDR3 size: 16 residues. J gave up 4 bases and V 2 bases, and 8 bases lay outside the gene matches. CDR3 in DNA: TGCGCCAGCAGCTTTTTACGGGGGGGCGGGTACAATGAGCAGTTCTTC. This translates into CASSFLRGGGYNEQFF.

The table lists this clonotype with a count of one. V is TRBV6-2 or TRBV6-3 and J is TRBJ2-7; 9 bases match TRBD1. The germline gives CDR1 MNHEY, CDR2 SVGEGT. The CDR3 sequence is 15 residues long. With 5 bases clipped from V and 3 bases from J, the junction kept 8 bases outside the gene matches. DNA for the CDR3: TGTGCCAGCAGTATGAACAGGGGGCTAAGCTACGAGCAGTACTTC. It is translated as CASSMNRGLSYEQYF.

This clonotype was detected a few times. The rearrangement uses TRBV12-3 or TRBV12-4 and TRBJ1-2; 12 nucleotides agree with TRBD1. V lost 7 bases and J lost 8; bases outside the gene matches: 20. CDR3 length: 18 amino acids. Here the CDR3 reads CASTPYPGQGAKDRGYTF. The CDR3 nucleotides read TGTGCCAGCACTCCTTACCCGGGACAGGGGGCGAAAGATCGCGGCTACACCTTC.

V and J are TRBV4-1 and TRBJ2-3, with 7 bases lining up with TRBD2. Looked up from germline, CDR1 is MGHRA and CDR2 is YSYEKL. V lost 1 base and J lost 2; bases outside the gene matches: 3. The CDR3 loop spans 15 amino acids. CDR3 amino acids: CASSQVAGDTDTQYF. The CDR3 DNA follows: TGCGCCAGCAGCCAAGTGGCGGGAGACACAGATACGCAGTATTTT.

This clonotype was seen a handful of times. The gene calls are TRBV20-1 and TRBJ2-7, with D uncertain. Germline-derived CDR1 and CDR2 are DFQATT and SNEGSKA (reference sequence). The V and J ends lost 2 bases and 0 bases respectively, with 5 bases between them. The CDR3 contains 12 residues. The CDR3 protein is CSARRSSYEQYF. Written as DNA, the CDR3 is TGCAGTGCTAGACGGAGCTCCTACGAGCAGTACTTC.

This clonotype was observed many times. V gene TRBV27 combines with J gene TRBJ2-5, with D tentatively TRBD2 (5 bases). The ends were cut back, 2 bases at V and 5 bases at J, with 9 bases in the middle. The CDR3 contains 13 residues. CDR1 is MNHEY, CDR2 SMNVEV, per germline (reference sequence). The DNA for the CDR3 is TGTGCCAGCAGTTTAAAGGAGCGGGAGACCCAGTACTTC. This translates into CASSLKERETQYF.

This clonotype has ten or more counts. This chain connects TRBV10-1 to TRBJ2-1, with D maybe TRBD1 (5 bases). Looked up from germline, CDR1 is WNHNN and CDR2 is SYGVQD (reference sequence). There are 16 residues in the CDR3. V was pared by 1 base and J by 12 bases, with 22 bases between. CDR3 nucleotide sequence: TGCGCCAGCAGTGAGTGGAAAGGGATGGCAGGCCAGGGGCAGTTCTTC. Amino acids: CASSEWKGMAGQGQFF.

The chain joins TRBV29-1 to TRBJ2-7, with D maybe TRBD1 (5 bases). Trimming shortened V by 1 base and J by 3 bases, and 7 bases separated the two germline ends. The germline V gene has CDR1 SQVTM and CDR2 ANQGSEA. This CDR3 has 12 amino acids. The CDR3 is CSVEARDYEQYF. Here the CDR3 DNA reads TGCAGCGTTGAAGCCAGGGACTACGAGCAGTACTTC.